This TCR beta chain was sequenced in a study of T-cell reconstitution after alpha-beta-depleted transplantation in children. Study-wide findings and caveats: Diversity of TCRbeta at day 60 was high in some patients, arising from surviving recipient T cells and thymic progenitors. Most T-cell counts and diversity one year after the transplant came from T cells that were newly produced.

This CDR3 is 17 amino acids long. Germline-derived CDR1 and CDR2 are SEHNR and FQNEAQ (reference sequence). Trimming took 3 bases from V and 3 from J; bases not matched to a gene: 12. Unique molecular identifiers were used in preparing the TCRbeta library. MiXCR was run by TCRdb on the PCR reads, yielding one entry per CDR3 protein. The data show 440,000 or so distinct CDR3 sequences, 43% seen once. Concerning this clonotype itself: As yet, its antigen is unknown.

The gene calls are TRBV7-9 and TRBJ2-3; TRBD2 aligns across 7 bases. The sequences come from PBMCs, collected before TCRalphabeta/CD19-depleted stem cell transplant. The TCR was taken from a girl aged 2 to 10 with aplastic anemia, due to receive a stem cell transplant. The CDR3 loop reads CASSFPPKGGRTDTQYF. The CDR3 DNA sequence: TGTGCCAGCAGCTTCCCCCCAAAGGGAGGGCGAACAGATACGCAGTATTTT.